The 4 T cell receptor beta chains given below trace back to one sample, sequenced in a study of blood T cell repertoires in COVID-19 (dated by TCRdb to 2018 to 2021). Receptors were amplified or captured by the immunoSEQ multiplex PCR assay. The source is immuneACCESS, and TCRdb retained only in-frame sequences with V and J called. Part of the clones is not carried over; for the studies checked, unresolved V genes explain less than half of this, and the remainder is unexplained. Present in this sample are 270,000 or so clones, about four fifths of which were seen just once. The ten largest clones capture about 3.4% of the sample. Specimen: peripheral blood. The receptors come from a woman between 18 and 30 years old with acute or convalescent COVID-19.

The chain combines TRBV2 with TRBJ1-1, with D possibly TRBD1 on 5 matching bases. The CDR3 runs 16 residues. Germline CDR1 and CDR2: SNHLY and FYNNEI. With 3 bases removed from V and 6 bases from J, the gap between germline ends came to 20 bases. CDR3 DNA sequence: TGTGCCAGCAGTGATGACGCCTCTTGGGGGAGGCCTGAAGCTTTCTTT. Protein sequence: CASSDDASWGRPEAFF.

This chain links TRBV10-1 with TRBJ2-1; D is unclear. Per germline, CDR1 WNHNN and CDR2 SYGVQD (reference sequence). V shed 3 bases and J shed 9 bases, with 9 bases lying between them. CDR3 length: 12 amino acids. The CDR3 sequence is CASSEDGFEQFF. DNA of the CDR3: TGCGCCAGCAGTGAAGACGGGTTTGAGCAGTTCTTC.

The J gene is TRBJ1-6, the V gene TRBV27; weak D call: TRBD1 (6 bases). V was clipped by 3 bases and J by 10 bases, with 13 bases between them. Germline CDR1 is MNHEY and CDR2 is SMNVEV (reference sequence). The CDR3 loop spans 14 amino acids. CDR3 DNA: TGTGCCAGCAGTTTCACAGGGTTCGACTCACCCCTCCACTTT. Translating it yields CASSFTGFDSPLHF.

The chain uses TRBV7-9 and TRBJ1-2; 10 bases are a match to TRBD1. The CDR3 consists of 14 residues. Germline values: CDR1 SEHNR, CDR2 FQNEAQ (reference sequence). V lost 4 bases to trimming and J lost 10 bases; unmatched junction nucleotides: 9. CDR3: CASSSTPGTGDYTF. For the CDR3, the DNA is TGTGCCAGCAGCTCTACCCCCGGGACAGGGGACTACACCTTC.